Below, one T cell receptor (beta chain) is given with its context. Its specificity is not known. An end of the junction does not agree with germline; a read error may underlie this. This CDR3 has 12 amino acids. This sample stems from a study of T cells after yellow fever vaccination. Points from the study as a whole: Researchers noted that a small share of clonotypes showed up in both CD4 and CD8 compartments. Contamination by abundant bulk-population clonotypes could be present in FACS-sorted repertoires. Re-detected after boosting: most primary clones, approximately 97% of CD4 and around 86% of CD8.

Conversion of TCR transcripts into cDNA relied on 5'RACE template switching, which added a universal primer site and UMIs. Each CDR3 protein gets one entry after TCRdb re-called the 5' RACE reads with MiXCR. The sample includes 300,000 to 350,000 distinct CDR3 sequences, approximately 8% of them seen just once. The chain couples TRBV12-3 or TRBV12-4 to TRBJ1-1; D unresolved. This TCR was sampled from a man between 18 and 29 years old who received the YFV17D yellow fever vaccine. The sample was PBMCs, taken roughly 45 days after the first yellow fever vaccination. The CDR3 DNA follows: TGTGCCAGCAGCCATTTCACTGCTGACGCTTTCTTT. It yields the protein CASSHFTADAFF.